This passage covers 26 T cell receptor beta chains from one sample sequenced in a study of blood T cell repertoires in COVID-19. Data came from immunoSEQ multiplex PCR; TCRdb stores just in-frame clones and leaves some out. The sample records around 150,000 clones, 81% being singletons. Sequenced sample: peripheral blood. These receptors originate from a man between 60 and 75 years old with active or convalescent COVID-19.

This clone was seen a handful of times. This sequence joins TRBV5-6 and TRBJ2-2, with TRBD1 identical over 11 bases. V was pared by 0 bases and J by 7 bases, with 5 bases of the junction left unmatched. This CDR3 spans 16 amino acids. Germline-derived CDR1 and CDR2 are SGHDT and YYEEEE. CDR3 region: CASSLGTGGWLGELFF. The CDR3 DNA is TGTGCCAGCAGCTTGGGGACAGGGGGCTGGCTCGGGGAGCTGTTTTTT.

The V gene is TRBV7-8, the J gene TRBJ1-6, with 9 bases identical to TRBD1. Losses at the gene ends were 5 bases for V and 8 bases for J; bases not matched to a gene: 7. The CDR3 contains 15 residues. CDR1 is SGHVS and CDR2 is FQNEAQ in the germline V gene. CDR3 loop: CASSLGTGLDSPLHF. CDR3 in DNA: TGTGCCAGCAGCCTAGGGACAGGGTTAGATTCACCCCTCCACTTT.

The chain employs TRBV20-1 and TRBJ1-2; D call uncertain. The CDR3 contains 11 residues. V gave up 3 bases and J gave up 6 bases, with 8 bases separating them. CDR1 and CDR2 from the germline V gene are DFQATT and SNEGSKA (reference sequence). The CDR3, as DNA: TGCAGTGCTAGCCGACGGGATGGCTACACCTTC. Protein: CSASRRDGYTF.

The rearrangement uses TRBV7-3 and TRBJ2-1, with 11 bases matching TRBD1. CDR1 SGHTA and CDR2 FQGTGA come from the germline V gene. Germline trimming cut 3 bases from V and 8 bases from J; bases unmatched to any gene: 9. The CDR3 is 16 amino acids. In DNA form, the CDR3 reads TGTGCCAGCAGCTTGTCCCGGGACAGGGGGTTGGATGAGCAGTTCTTC. Amino acid sequence: CASSLSRDRGLDEQFF. The full variable domain, in which reference TRBV7-3 and TRBJ2-1 provide the parts outside the CDR3, is GAGVSQTPSNKVTEKGKYVELRCDPISGHTALYWYRQSLGQGPEFLIYFQGTGAADDSGLPNDRFFAVRPEGSVSTLKIQRTERGDSAVYLCASSLSRDRGLDEQFFGPGTRLTVL.

The rearrangement links TRBV5-1 to TRBJ1-1; 9 bases are shared with TRBD1. This CDR3 region has 16 residues. The germline V gene has CDR1 SGHRS and CDR2 YFSETQ. V trimming: 4 bases; J trimming: 4 bases; junction bases outside the gene matches: 11. The CDR3 protein is CASSRDRASVGTEAFF. CDR3 DNA: TGCGCCAGCAGCCGGGACAGGGCTTCCGTCGGCACTGAAGCTTTCTTT.

The rearrangement uses TRBV6-5 and TRBJ1-3, with D hard to call. The V gene's germline CDR1 is MNHEY and CDR2 SVGAGI. The V end lost 6 bases, the J end lost 0 bases, and 12 bases lay between the germline ends. The CDR3 length is 15 residues. The CDR3: CASSRTEISGNTIYF. The CDR3 nucleotides read TGTGCCAGCAGCCGTACGGAGATCTCTGGAAACACCATATATTTT.

The CDR3 nucleotides are TGTGCCAGCAGGCCGGACAGCAGCTATGGCTACACCTTC. It encodes CASRPDSSYGYTF. The chain joins TRBV6-5 to TRBJ1-2; tentatively, D is TRBD1 (6 bases). V was cut by 6 bases and J by 4 bases, with 12 bases left in between. The CDR3 is 13 amino acids. In germline, CDR1 is MNHEY, CDR2 SVGAGI.

V and J are TRBV28 and TRBJ1-2, with 12 bases matching TRBD1. Germline-derived CDR1 and CDR2 are MDHEN and SYDVKM. J lost 4 bases, V lost 6 bases, and 6 bases had no gene match. The CDR3 contains 15 residues. In DNA form, the CDR3 reads TGTGCCAGCAGCGGGACAGGGGGCGGGGTCTATGGCTACACCTTC. It encodes CASSGTGGGVYGYTF.

The chain couples TRBV4-1 to TRBJ2-7; 9 positions match TRBD2. This CDR3 is built from 13 residues. V shed 0 bases, J shed 12 bases, and the junction held 6 bases outside the gene matches. CDR1 is MGHRA and CDR2 is YSYEKL in the germline V gene. Written as DNA, the CDR3 is TGCGCCAGCAGCCAAGATAGCGGGAGACCTCGGTACTTC. Residues: CASSQDSGRPRYF.

DNA for the CDR3: TGCGCCAGCAGCTTCGCAGGGGTAGAGGGCAATGAGCAGTTCTTC. This translates into CASSFAGVEGNEQFF. The V and J genes are TRBV5-1 and TRBJ2-1, with D perhaps matching TRBD1 (6 bases). The V and J ends lost 2 bases and 6 bases respectively, with 15 bases between them. Germline lookup yields CDR1 SGHRS and CDR2 YFSETQ. This CDR3 has 15 amino acids.

The V gene is TRBV10-3, the J gene TRBJ2-1; possible D gene TRBD2, 6 bases. Trimming stripped 6 bases from V and 0 bases from J, with 18 bases between. Germline CDR1 ENHRY, CDR2 SYGVKD. The CDR3 has 17 amino acids. This CDR3 reads CAISPAGGRSSYNEQFF. CDR3 sequence (DNA): TGTGCCATCAGCCCCGCCGGGGGACGGAGCTCCTACAATGAGCAGTTCTTC.

This sequence joins TRBV2 and TRBJ2-2; 9 positions match TRBD2. CDR1 and CDR2 (germline): SNHLY, FYNNEI. The V segment lost 6 bases and the J segment 5 bases; nucleotides outside the gene matches: 4. The CDR3 is made up of 14 amino acids. Here the CDR3 reads CASSGLAPTGELFF. CDR3 DNA: TGTGCCAGCAGCGGACTAGCGCCTACCGGGGAGCTGTTTTTT. Using reference TRBV2 and TRBJ2-2 for the parts outside the CDR3, the full variable domain is EPEVTQTPSHQVTQMGQEVILRCVPISNHLYFYWYRQILGQKVEFLVSFYNNEISEKSEIFDDQFSVERPDGSNFTLKIRSTKLEDSAMYFCASSGLAPTGELFFGEGSRLTVL.

V gene TRBV7-9 combines with J gene TRBJ2-3; 8 nucleotides line up with TRBD2. V gave up 5 bases and J gave up 1 base; unmatched junction bases: 8. The CDR3 contains 16 residues. Looked up from germline, CDR1 is SEHNR and CDR2 is FQNEAQ (reference sequence). The CDR3 sequence: CASSRYTSGGTDTQYF. For the CDR3, the DNA is TGTGCCAGCAGCCGTTATACTAGCGGAGGCACAGATACGCAGTATTTT.

The J gene is TRBJ2-5, the V gene TRBV19, with TRBD1 matching 9 bases. Looked up from germline, CDR1 is LNHDA and CDR2 is SQIVND (reference sequence). Germline trimming cut 1 base from V and 5 bases from J; bases unmatched to any gene: 5. The CDR3 runs to 15 residues. The CDR3 DNA sequence: TGTGCCAGTAGTATAGGCGGGACAGGGAGGGAGACCCAGTACTTC. Protein sequence: CASSIGGTGRETQYF.

This clone came up many times. The V gene is TRBV27, the J gene TRBJ1-1; TRBD1 might be the D (6 bases). Germline CDR1 reads MNHEY; CDR2 reads SMNVEV (reference sequence). Trimming cost V 1 base and J 2 bases, with 14 bases left between them. This CDR3 has 16 residues. DNA of the CDR3: TGTGCCAGCAGTTTATACAGGGTGGGATTCAACACTGAAGCTTTCTTT. It specifies CASSLYRVGFNTEAFF.

The chain employs TRBV19 and TRBJ1-3; tentative D call: TRBD1 (5 bases). The CDR3 spans 13 residues. CDR1 and CDR2 from the germline V gene are LNHDA and SQIVND (reference sequence). The germline V and J ends were trimmed by 10 bases and 0 bases, with 10 bases remaining between them. The chain's CDR3 is CATSQGSGNTIYF. The DNA of the CDR3 is TGTGCCACCAGCCAGGGCTCTGGAAACACCATATATTTT.

The chain joins TRBV7-2 to TRBJ2-1; 8 nucleotides match TRBD2. J gave up 4 bases and V 4 bases, and 6 bases lay outside the gene matches. The CDR3 sequence is 15 residues long. The V gene's germline CDR1 is SGHTA and CDR2 FQGNSA. CDR3: CASSSRGGGYNEQFF. CDR3 coding DNA: TGTGCCAGCAGCTCCAGAGGCGGGGGGTACAATGAGCAGTTCTTC.

The chain links TRBV7-2 to TRBJ1-4; perhaps TRBD1 as D (6 bases). The V end lost 5 bases, the J end lost 7 bases, and 20 bases lay between the germline ends. In germline, CDR1 is SGHTA, CDR2 FQGNSA. This CDR3 contains 16 residues. CDR3 sequence (DNA): TGTGCCAGCAGCCGTAGGCCCCAGGGGTCTAGTGAAAAACTGTTTTTT. This translates into CASSRRPQGSSEKLFF.

The V gene is TRBV14, the J gene TRBJ2-5; 9 nucleotides match TRBD1. J gave up 1 base and V 4 bases, and 7 bases lay outside the gene matches. The CDR3 spans 16 residues. CDR1 and CDR2 (germline): SGHDN, FVKESK. CDR3 protein: CASSLKTGGGQETQYF. In DNA, the CDR3 is TGTGCCAGCAGCCTCAAGACAGGGGGGGGCCAAGAGACCCAGTACTTC.

There are a few counts of this clone. V gene TRBV20-1 combines with J gene TRBJ1-5; 7 bases fit TRBD1. From germline, CDR1 is DFQATT and CDR2 SNEGSKA (reference sequence). J gave up 5 bases and V 6 bases, and 1 base lay outside the gene matches. CDR3 length: 11 amino acids. CDR3 sequence: CSAQGDQPQHF. The CDR3 nucleotides read TGCAGTGCCCAGGGGGATCAGCCCCAGCATTTT.

CDR3 sequence reads: CASTRQGWENTEAFF. DNA of the CDR3: TGTGCCAGCACGCGACAGGGGTGGGAGAACACTGAAGCTTTCTTT. The chain employs TRBV11-2 and TRBJ1-1; 8 bases agree with TRBD1. Germline V gives CDR1 SGHAT, CDR2 FQNNGV. Losses at the gene ends were 7 bases for V and 1 base for J; bases not matched to a gene: 8. This CDR3 has 15 amino acids.

CDR3 sequence reads: CASIKGHSNGYTF. CDR3 DNA sequence: TGTGCCAGCATCAAAGGACACTCCAATGGCTACACCTTC. The chain is built from TRBV2 and TRBJ1-2; maybe TRBD1 (5 bases). The CDR3 is 13 residues long. Germline assignment: CDR1 SNHLY and CDR2 FYNNEI. V lost 7 bases and J 6 bases, leaving 15 bases between the germline ends.

The V gene is TRBV11-2, the J gene TRBJ2-7; 12 bases line up with TRBD2. CDR3 length: 15 amino acids. V lost 5 bases, J lost 2 bases, and 4 bases stayed unmatched. CDR1 SGHAT and CDR2 FQNNGV come from the germline V gene. The CDR3 DNA sequence: TGTGCCAGCAGCCAAACTAGCGGGGGGACCTACGAGCAGTACTTC. Encoded protein: CASSQTSGGTYEQYF.

V gene TRBV3-1 (or the pseudogene TRBV3-2) combines with J gene TRBJ1-6, with D maybe TRBD1 (6 bases). The V and J ends lost 6 bases and 8 bases respectively, with 14 bases between them. Germline CDR1 and CDR2: LGHDT and YNNKEL (reference sequence). The CDR3 extends over 14 amino acids. DNA for the CDR3: TGTGCCAGCAGTCGAACAGAGGGGGATTCACCCCTCCACTTT. Translating it yields CASSRTEGDSPLHF.

This rearrangement joins TRBV10-3 to TRBJ2-5; tentatively, D is TRBD1 (5 bases). Deletions cut 0 bases from V and 3 bases from J, with 14 bases between. Germline V gene lookup returns CDR1 ENHRY and CDR2 SYGVKD. This CDR3 is built from 16 residues. The CDR3 bases are TGTGCCATCAGTGAGTCGCGTGGACACCTAAAAGAGACCCAGTACTTC. It specifies CAISESRGHLKETQYF.

The table lists this clone with a count of one. The chain joins TRBV9 to TRBJ2-5, with 8 bases that match TRBD2. V lost 4 bases to trimming and J lost 4 bases; unmatched junction nucleotides: 12. Germline CDR1 and CDR2: SGDLS and YYNGEE. This CDR3 has 16 residues. The CDR3 loop reads CASSPAGGRPPETQYF. The CDR3 bases are TGTGCCAGCAGCCCCGCCGGCGGGAGGCCACCAGAGACCCAGTACTTC.